These T cell receptor beta chains were read from a single sample in a study of OX40 agonist ivuxolimab in advanced cancers. Here immunoSEQ multiplex PCR was the method, and the copy in TCRdb shows in-frame clones only, minus some. The table lists 50,000 to 60,000 clones, about 90% of them singletons, with roughly 13% in the top ten. The sequencing used CD4+ or CD8+ T cells sorted from blood, collected in a trial of the OX40 agonist ivuxolimab. The receptors were gathered from an adult with an advanced solid tumor such as melanoma, head and neck, liver or kidney cancer. CDR3s include the opening cysteine and the closing phenylalanine or tryptophan. A D gene is named only where the DNA matches it firmly. Size values are once, few and many counts, or a class for expanded clones, and some rows have none.

TRBJ2-1 TRBV28 NA NA TGTGCCAGCAGTACCTACAATGAGCAGTTCTTC CASSTYNEQFF
TRBJ1-1 TRBV19 TRBD1 NA TGTGCCAGTTGGAGACAGGGGGCCACTGAAGCTTTCTTT CASWRQGATEAFF
TRBJ2-7 TRBV7-8 TRBD1 NA TGTGCCAGCAGCTTCGGGACAGGGGTCTCCTACGAGCAGTACTTC CASSFGTGVSYEQYF
TRBJ2-3 TRBV28 TRBD2 once TGTGCCAGCAGTCCCGGGACTAGCGGGACTGGTACGCAGTATTTT CASSPGTSGTGTQYF
TRBJ1-5 TRBV18 TRBD1 NA TGTGCCAGCTCACCGGGACAGGGCGAACAGCCCCAGCATTTT CASSPGQGEQPQHF
TRBJ2-4 TRBV10-2 TRBD1 NA TGCGCCAGCAGACTCTCCGGGACAGGGGCTACCAAAAACATTCAGTACTTC CASRLSGTGATKNIQYF
TRBJ1-1 TRBV5-1 NA few TGCGCCAGCAGCCAAAATGCCCCGGGACGCATAATCAGCACTGAAGCTTTCTTT CASSQNAPGRIISTEAFF
TRBJ2-5 TRBV4-1 TRBD1 NA TGCGCCAGCAGCCATCCAGGGGGCGGAAAGACCCAGTACTTC CASSHPGGGKTQYF
TRBJ2-4 TRBV7-9 NA NA TGTGCCAGCAGCTTAAGGGGGGACAAGTTAGCCAAAAACATTCAGTACTTC CASSLRGDKLAKNIQYF
TRBJ2-1 TRBV29-1 NA few TGCAGCGTTGAAGATCAAGAGGGCTCCTACAATGAGCAGTTCTTC CSVEDQEGSYNEQFF
TRBJ2-2 TRBV5-1 NA once TGCGCCAGCAGCTTGGGTTCAGGGTCGGCCACCGGGGAGCTGTTTTTT CASSLGSGSATGELFF
TRBJ2-1 TRBV7-2 TRBD1 few TGTGCCAGCAGCCCCGGGACAGCAACCTACAATGAGCAGTTCTTC CASSPGTATYNEQFF
TRBJ2-1 TRBV5-4 TRBD2 few TGCGCCAGCAGCCACTTTCTGACTAGCGGGAATGCGAATGAGCAGTTCTTC CASSHFLTSGNANEQFF
TRBJ2-6 TRBV19 NA NA TGTGCCAGTAGTCAGAACAGGCTTTCGGGCTCTGGGGCCAACGTCCTGACTTTC CASSQNRLSGSGANVLTF
TRBJ1-4 TRBV4-1 NA NA TGCGCCAGCAGCCATCCTGCCCGGCAGGGAAAGGAAAAACTGTTTTTT CASSHPARQGKEKLFF
TRBJ1-2 TRBV7-9 NA NA TGTGCCAGCAGCTCCTCTAACTATGGCTACACCTTC CASSSSNYGYTF
TRBJ2-7 TRBV4-1 NA NA TGCGCCAGCAGCCAAGTATTCGGGACATCCTACGAGCAGTACTTC CASSQVFGTSYEQYF